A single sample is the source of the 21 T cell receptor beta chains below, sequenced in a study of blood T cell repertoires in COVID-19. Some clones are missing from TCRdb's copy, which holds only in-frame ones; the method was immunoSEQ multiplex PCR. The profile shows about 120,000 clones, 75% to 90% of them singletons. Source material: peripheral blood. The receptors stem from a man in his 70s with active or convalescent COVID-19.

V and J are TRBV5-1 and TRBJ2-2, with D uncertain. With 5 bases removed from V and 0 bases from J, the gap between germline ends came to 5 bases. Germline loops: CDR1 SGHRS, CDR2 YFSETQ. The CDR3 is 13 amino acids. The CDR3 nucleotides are TGCGCCAGCAGTAAAACGAACACCGGGGAGCTGTTTTTT. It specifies CASSKTNTGELFF.

CDR3 DNA sequence: TGTGCCAGCAGTGCTAATAATCAGCCCCAGCATTTT. Its protein product is CASSANNQPQHF. This chain links TRBV12-3 or TRBV12-4 with TRBJ1-5; D unclear. This CDR3 spans 12 amino acids. V dropped 5 bases and J dropped 4 bases, with 6 bases sitting between them.

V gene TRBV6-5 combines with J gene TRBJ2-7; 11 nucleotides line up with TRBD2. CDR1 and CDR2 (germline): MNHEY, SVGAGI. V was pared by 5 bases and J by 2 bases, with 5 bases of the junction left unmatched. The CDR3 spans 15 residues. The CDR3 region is CASSLTSGKAYEQYF. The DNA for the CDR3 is TGTGCCAGCAGTCTGACTAGCGGGAAAGCCTACGAGCAGTACTTC.

CDR3 sequence reads: CASSVAGGGTDTQYF. The CDR3 coding sequence is TGCGCCAGCAGCGTAGCGGGAGGAGGAACAGATACGCAGTATTTT. This chain connects TRBV5-1 to TRBJ2-3; TRBD2 aligns across 10 bases. The germline gives CDR1 SGHRS, CDR2 YFSETQ. CDR3 length: 15 residues. The trim removed 4 bases at V and 3 bases at J, leaving 5 bases unmatched.

The CDR3 here is CASSSRKGVGETQYF. CDR3 in DNA: TGTGCCAGCAGCTCCAGGAAGGGGGTGGGCGAGACCCAGTACTTC. The chain employs TRBV11-3 and TRBJ2-5; a weak D match, TRBD1 (6 bases). Per the germline V gene, CDR1 is SGHNT and CDR2 is YENEEA. Deletions cut 4 bases from V and 5 bases from J, with 17 bases between. CDR3 size: 15 residues.

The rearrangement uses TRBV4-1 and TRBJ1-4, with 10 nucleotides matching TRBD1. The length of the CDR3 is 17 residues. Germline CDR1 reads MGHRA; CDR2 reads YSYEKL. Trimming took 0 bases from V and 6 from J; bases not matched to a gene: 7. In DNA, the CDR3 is TGCGCCAGCAGCCAAGATACTGGACAGGGGGGATATGAAAAACTGTTTTTT. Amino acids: CASSQDTGQGGYEKLFF.

This CDR3 is CASSYATGQGYEQYF. The CDR3 nucleotides are TGTGCCAGCAGTTACGCCACGGGACAGGGTTACGAGCAGTACTTC. This chain connects TRBV6-5 to TRBJ2-7; 9 positions agree with TRBD1. Trimming cost V 2 bases and J 4 bases; bases outside gene matches: 6. Per germline, CDR1 MNHEY and CDR2 SVGAGI. This CDR3 comprises 15 residues.

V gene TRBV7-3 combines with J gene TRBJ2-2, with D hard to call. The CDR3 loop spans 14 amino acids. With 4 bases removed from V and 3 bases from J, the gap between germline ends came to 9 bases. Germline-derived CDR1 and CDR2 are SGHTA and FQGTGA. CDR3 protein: CASSSKLHTGELFF. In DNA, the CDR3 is TGTGCCAGCAGCTCGAAACTTCACACCGGGGAGCTGTTTTTT.

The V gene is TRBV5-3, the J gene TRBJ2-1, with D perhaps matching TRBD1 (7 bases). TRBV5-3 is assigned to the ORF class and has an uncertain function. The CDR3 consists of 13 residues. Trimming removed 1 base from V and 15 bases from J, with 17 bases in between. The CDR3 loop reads CARSLKLEGQRFF. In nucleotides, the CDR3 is TGTGCCAGAAGCTTGAAGCTGGAGGGACAGAGGTTCTTC.

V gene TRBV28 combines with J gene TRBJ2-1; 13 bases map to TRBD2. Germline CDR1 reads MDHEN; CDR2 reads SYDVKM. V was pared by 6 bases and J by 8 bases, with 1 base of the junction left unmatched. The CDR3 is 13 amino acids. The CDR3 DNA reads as TGTGCCAGCAGGGGACTAGCGGGACATGAGCAGTTCTTC. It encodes CASRGLAGHEQFF.

The CDR3: CASSLSGVFGGTQYF. The CDR3 nucleotides are TGTGCCAGCAGTTTATCGGGGGTGTTCGGGGGGACCCAGTACTTC. The V and J genes are TRBV28 and TRBJ2-5; tentative D call: TRBD2 (6 bases). Germline assignment: CDR1 MDHEN and CDR2 SYDVKM. V was cut by 1 base and J by 7 bases, with 16 bases left in between. The CDR3 contains 15 residues.

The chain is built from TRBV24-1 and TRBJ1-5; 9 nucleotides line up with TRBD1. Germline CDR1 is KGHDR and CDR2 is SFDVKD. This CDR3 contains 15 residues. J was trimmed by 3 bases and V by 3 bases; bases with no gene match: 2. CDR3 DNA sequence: TGTGCCACCAGTGATGGGACAGGGACCAATCAGCCCCAGCATTTT. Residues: CATSDGTGTNQPQHF.

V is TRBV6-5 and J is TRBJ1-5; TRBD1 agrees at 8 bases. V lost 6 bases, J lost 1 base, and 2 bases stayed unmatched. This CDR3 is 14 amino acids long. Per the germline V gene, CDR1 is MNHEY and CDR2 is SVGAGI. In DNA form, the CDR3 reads TGTGCCAGCAGCCGGACAGGGAGCAATCAGCCCCAGCATTTT. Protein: CASSRTGSNQPQHF.

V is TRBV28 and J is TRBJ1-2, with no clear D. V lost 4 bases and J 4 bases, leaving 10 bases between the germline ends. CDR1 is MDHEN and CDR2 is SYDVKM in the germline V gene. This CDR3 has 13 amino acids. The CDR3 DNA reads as TGTGCCAGCAGTTGGGCGGGGATCTATGGCTACACCTTC. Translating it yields CASSWAGIYGYTF.

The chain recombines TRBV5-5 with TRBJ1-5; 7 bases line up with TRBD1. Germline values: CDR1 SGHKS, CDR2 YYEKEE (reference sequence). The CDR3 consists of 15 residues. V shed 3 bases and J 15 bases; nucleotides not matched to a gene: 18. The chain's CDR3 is CASSCLGTDPRCPHF. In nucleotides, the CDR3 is TGTGCCAGCAGCTGCCTCGGGACAGATCCCCGATGTCCGCATTTT.

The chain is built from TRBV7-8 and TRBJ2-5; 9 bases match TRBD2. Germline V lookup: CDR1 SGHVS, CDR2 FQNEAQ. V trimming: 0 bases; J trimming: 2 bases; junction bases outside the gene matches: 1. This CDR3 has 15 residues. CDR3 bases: TGTGCCAGCAGCTTAGCCCTAGCGGGGCAAGAGACCCAGTACTTC. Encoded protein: CASSLALAGQETQYF.

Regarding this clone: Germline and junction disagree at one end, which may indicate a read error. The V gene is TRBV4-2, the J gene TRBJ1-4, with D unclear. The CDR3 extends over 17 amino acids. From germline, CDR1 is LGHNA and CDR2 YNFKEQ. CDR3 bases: TGTGCCAGCAGCCCTCCGGGAGCCCCGTTCTTGAATGCAAAACTGTTTTTT. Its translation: CASSPPGAPFLNAKLFF.

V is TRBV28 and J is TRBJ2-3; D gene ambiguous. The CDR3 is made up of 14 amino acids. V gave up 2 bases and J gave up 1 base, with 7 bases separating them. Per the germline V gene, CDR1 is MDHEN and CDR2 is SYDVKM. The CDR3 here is CASSLGSRTDTQYF. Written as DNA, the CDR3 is TGTGCCAGCAGTTTAGGTAGCCGCACAGATACGCAGTATTTT.

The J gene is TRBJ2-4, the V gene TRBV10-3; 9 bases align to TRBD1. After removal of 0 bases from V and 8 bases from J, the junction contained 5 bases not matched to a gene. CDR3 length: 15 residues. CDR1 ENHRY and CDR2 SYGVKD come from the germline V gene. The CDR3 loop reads CAISESLQGADIQYF. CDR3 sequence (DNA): TGTGCCATCAGTGAGTCGTTACAGGGGGCGGACATTCAGTACTTC.

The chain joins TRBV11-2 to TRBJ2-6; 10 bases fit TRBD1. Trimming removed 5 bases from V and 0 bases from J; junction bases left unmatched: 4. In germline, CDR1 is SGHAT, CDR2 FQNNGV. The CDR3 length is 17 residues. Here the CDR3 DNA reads TGTGCCAGCAGCATGGGACAGGGGATCTCTGGGGCCAACGTCCTGACTTTC. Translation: CASSMGQGISGANVLTF.

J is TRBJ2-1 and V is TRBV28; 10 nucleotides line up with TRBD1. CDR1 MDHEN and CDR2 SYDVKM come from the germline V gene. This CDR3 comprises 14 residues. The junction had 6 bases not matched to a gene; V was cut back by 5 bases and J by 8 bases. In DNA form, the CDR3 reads TGTGCCAGCAGTCCCTGGACAGGGGGGGATGAGCAGTTCTTC. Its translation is CASSPWTGGDEQFF. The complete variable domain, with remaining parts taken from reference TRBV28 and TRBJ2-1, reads DVKVTQSSRYLVKRTGEKVFLECVQDMDHENMFWYRQDPGLGLRLIYFSYDVKMKEKGDIPEGYSVSREKKERFSLILESASTNQTSMYLCASSPWTGGDEQFFGPGTRLTVL.